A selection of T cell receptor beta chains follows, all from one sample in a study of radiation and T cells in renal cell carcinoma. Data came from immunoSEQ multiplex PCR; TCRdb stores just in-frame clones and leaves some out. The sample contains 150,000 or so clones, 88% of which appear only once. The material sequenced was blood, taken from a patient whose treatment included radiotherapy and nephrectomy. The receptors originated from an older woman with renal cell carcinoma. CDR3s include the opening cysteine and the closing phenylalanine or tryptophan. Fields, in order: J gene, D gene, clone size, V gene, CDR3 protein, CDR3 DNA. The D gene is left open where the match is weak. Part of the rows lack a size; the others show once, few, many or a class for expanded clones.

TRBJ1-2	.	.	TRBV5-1	CASSLGQARGYGYTF	TGCGCCAGCAGCTTGGGACAGGCCCGAGGGTATGGCTACACCTTC
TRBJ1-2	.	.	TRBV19	CASSGDTIYGYTF	TGTGCCAGTAGCGGGGACACGATCTATGGCTACACCTTC
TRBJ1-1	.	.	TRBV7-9	CASSPRDTEAFF	TGTGCCAGCAGCCCCCGGGACACTGAAGCTTTCTTT
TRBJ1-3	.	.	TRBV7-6	CASSQTSQRHAHSGNTIYF	TGTGCCAGCAGCCAGACAAGTCAAAGACACGCTCACTCTGGAAACACCATATATTTT
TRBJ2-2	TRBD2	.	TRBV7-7	CASGNLGGNTGELFF	TGTGCTAGCGGGAATCTCGGCGGCAACACCGGGGAGCTGTTTTTT
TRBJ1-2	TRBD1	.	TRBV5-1	CASSLEGQALGYGYTF	TGCGCCAGCAGCTTGGAGGGACAGGCGTTGGGCTATGGCTACACCTTC
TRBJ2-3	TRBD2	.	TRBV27	CASSHIAGASTDTQYF	TGTGCCAGCAGCCACATAGCGGGGGCCAGCACAGATACGCAGTATTTT
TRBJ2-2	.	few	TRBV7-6	CASSQRQFFGELFF	.
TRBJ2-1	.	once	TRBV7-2	CASSSGGSYNEQFF	TGTGCCAGCAGCTCCGGGGGCTCCTACAATGAGCAGTTCTTC
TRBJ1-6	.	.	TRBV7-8	CASSPRPRGNSPLHF	TGTGCCAGCAGCCCCCGACCGCGGGGGAATTCACCCCTCCACTTT
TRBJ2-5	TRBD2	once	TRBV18	CASSPRASGETQYF	TGTGCCAGCTCACCACGGGCTAGCGGGGAGACCCAGTACTTC
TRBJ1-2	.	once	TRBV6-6	CASSPAQPNGYTF	TGTGCCAGCAGTCCGGCTCAACCAAACGGCTACACCTTC
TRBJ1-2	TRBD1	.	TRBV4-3	CASSQEGGGQGAVWSSYTF	TGCGCCAGCAGCCAAGAAGGAGGCGGACAGGGGGCAGTTTGGTCGAGCTACACCTTC
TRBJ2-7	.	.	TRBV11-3	CASSLDAGSYEQYF	TGTGCCAGCAGCTTAGATGCGGGCTCCTACGAGCAGTACTTC
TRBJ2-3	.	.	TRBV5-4	CASSLTSSTDTQYF	TGTGCCAGCAGCTTGACGAGCAGCACAGATACGCAGTATTTT
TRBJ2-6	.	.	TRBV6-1	CASSEGAGWLSGANVLTF	TGTGCCAGCAGTGAAGGGGCAGGGTGGCTCTCTGGGGCCAACGTCCTGACTTTC
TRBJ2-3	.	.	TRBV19	CASSNQRAQYF	TGTGCCAGTAGTAACCAGCGGGCGCAGTATTTT
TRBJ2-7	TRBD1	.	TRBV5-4	CASSLEVVRGNEQYF	TGTGCCAGCAGCTTGGAGGTGGTCAGGGGGAACGAGCAGTACTTC
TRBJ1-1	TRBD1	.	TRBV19	CASSIQGADTEAFF	TGTGCCAGTAGTATCCAGGGGGCGGACACTGAAGCTTTCTTT
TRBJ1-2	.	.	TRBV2	CASSEARLGYTF	TGTGCCAGCAGTGAAGCGAGGTTGGGCTACACCTTC
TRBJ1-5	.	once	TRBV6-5	CASSSNNQPQHF	TGTGCCAGCAGCTCGAACAATCAGCCCCAGCATTTT
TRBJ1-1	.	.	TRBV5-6	CASSLEQGIMNTEAFF	TGTGCCAGCAGCTTGGAACAGGGAATCATGAACACTGAAGCTTTCTTT
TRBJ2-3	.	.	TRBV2	CASSEQGISDTQYF	TGTGCCAGCAGTGAACAGGGGATATCAGATACGCAGTATTTT
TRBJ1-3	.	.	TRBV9	CASSVGGRVSSGNTIYF	TGTGCCAGCAGCGTAGGTGGCAGGGTATCCTCTGGAAACACCATATATTTT
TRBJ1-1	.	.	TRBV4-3	CASRQGRSTEAFF	TGCGCCAGCAGACAGGGTAGATCCACTGAAGCTTTCTTT
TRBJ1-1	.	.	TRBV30	CAWSLGWGAQTEAFF	TGTGCCTGGAGTTTGGGTTGGGGGGCGCAAACTGAAGCTTTCTTT
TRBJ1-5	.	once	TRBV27	CASSLRPGTGNQPQHF	TGTGCCAGCAGTCTCCGTCCAGGGACGGGCAATCAGCCCCAGCATTTT
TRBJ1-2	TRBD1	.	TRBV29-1	CTTTGTGGSNYGYTF	TGCACCACGACCGGGACAGGGGGTTCTAACTATGGCTACACCTTC
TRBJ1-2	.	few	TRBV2	CASNQGTGYTF	TGTGCCAGCAATCAGGGGACCGGCTACACCTTC
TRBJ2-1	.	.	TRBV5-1	CASQWGADNEQFF	TGCGCCAGCCAATGGGGGGCGGACAATGAGCAGTTCTTC
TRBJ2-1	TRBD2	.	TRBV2	CASRSTSGSYNEQFF	TGTGCCAGCAGGTCTACTAGCGGGAGTTACAATGAGCAGTTCTTC
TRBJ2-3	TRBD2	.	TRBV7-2	CASSLTGTSVNTQYF	TGTGCCAGCAGCCTCACCGGGACTAGTGTTAATACGCAGTATTTT
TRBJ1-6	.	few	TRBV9	CASSVGQYNSPLHF	TGTGCCAGCAGCGTAGGACAGTATAATTCACCCCTCCACTTT
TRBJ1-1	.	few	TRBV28	CASQGRTEAFF	TGTGCCAGCCAAGGGCGGACTGAAGCTTTCTTT
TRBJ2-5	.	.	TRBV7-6	CASSLATRETQYF	TGTGCCAGCAGCTTAGCAACAAGGGAGACCCAGTACTTC
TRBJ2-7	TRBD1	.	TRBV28	CASSGRDRSTYEQYF	TGTGCCAGCAGCGGCCGGGACAGGTCAACCTACGAGCAGTACTTC
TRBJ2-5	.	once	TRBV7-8	CASSEHRISVQETQYF	TGTGCCAGCAGCGAACATCGCATATCTGTACAAGAGACCCAGTACTTC
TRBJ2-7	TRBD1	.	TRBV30	CAWRTGNYEQYF	TGTGCCTGGAGGACAGGGAACTACGAGCAGTACTTC
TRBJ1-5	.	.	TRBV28	CASSKNRDQPQHF	TGTGCCAGCAGTAAAAACAGGGATCAGCCCCAGCATTTT
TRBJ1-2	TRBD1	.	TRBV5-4	CASSRTGSNYGYTF	TGTGCCAGCAGCCGGACAGGGTCTAACTATGGCTACACCTTC
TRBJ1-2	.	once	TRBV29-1	CSAEKPEGGYTF	TGCAGCGCTGAGAAGCCTGAGGGAGGCTACACCTTC
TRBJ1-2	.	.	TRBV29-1	CSVAPRGGNYGYTF	TGCAGCGTAGCCCCCCGGGGGGGTAACTATGGCTACACCTTC
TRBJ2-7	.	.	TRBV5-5	CASSLTLYEQYF	TGTGCCAGCAGCTTGACCCTCTACGAGCAGTACTTC
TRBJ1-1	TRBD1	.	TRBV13	CASSLEGAGTEAFF	TGTGCCAGCAGCTTAGAGGGGGCGGGAACTGAAGCTTTCTTT
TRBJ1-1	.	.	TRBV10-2	CASTSQPNTEAFF	TGCGCCAGCACATCACAGCCGAACACTGAAGCTTTCTTT
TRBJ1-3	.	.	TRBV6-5	CASSRAVPSGNTIYF	TGTGCCAGCAGCAGGGCGGTCCCTTCTGGAAACACCATATATTTT
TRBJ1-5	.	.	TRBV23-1	CASSQSIRGVGSNQPQHF	TGCGCCAGCAGTCAATCGATCAGGGGAGTAGGTAGCAATCAGCCCCAGCATTTT
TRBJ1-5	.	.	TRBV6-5	CASSYRPGQPQHF	TGTGCCAGCAGTTACAGGCCGGGGCAGCCCCAGCATTTT
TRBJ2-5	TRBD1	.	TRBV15	CATSGSTGLETQYF	TGTGCCACCAGCGGGTCGACAGGGTTAGAGACCCAGTACTTC
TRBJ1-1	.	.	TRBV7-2	CASSLPVNTEAFF	TGTGCCAGCAGCTTACCTGTGAACACTGAAGCTTTCTTT
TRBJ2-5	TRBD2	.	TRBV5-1	CASSPSGGAGETQYF	TGCGCCAGCAGCCCCAGCGGGGGGGCCGGAGAGACCCAGTACTTC
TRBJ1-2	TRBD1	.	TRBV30	CAWKDRRQGRNGYTF	TGTGCCTGGAAAGACCGGCGACAGGGGAGGAATGGCTACACCTTC